This T cell receptor (beta chain) was sequenced for a study of T-cell memory formation after mild COVID-19. Overall study findings and caveats: Memory from before infection featured some responding clones, which suggests cross-reactive memory joined.

This clonotype was seen only a few times. What it binds is not known. V was pared by 4 bases and J by 0 bases, with 12 bases between. Germline assignment: CDR1 LNHDA and CDR2 SQIVND (reference sequence). This CDR3 comprises 15 residues. The TCR alpha and TCR beta cDNA libraries, bearing sample barcodes and UMIs, were generated by 5'RACE using constant-segment primers. Via MiXCR, TCRdb re-called the 5' RACE reads, giving one row per CDR3 protein. The repertoire consists of approximately 400,000 distinct CDR3 sequences, with roughly 24% occurring once and the leading ten covering 8.8%. This chain joins TRBV19 and TRBJ1-1; perhaps TRBD1 as D (5 bases). The sequence was collected from an adult woman who had mild COVID-19 (a few samples of this study predate the infection). Cell type and time point are not known. The sample consisted of PBMCs or a T cell subset sorted from them (not recorded which). The CDR3 spells CASSTHRIMNTEAFF. CDR3 nucleotide sequence: TGTGCCAGTAGTACACACAGGATCATGAACACTGAAGCTTTCTTT.